The next 25 T cell receptor beta chains were all read from a single sample in a study of T cell responses to AZD1222 COVID-19 vaccine. Assay: immunoSEQ multiplex PCR; the TCRdb copy retains only in-frame clones and omits some. The sample yields 100,000 to 120,000 clones, about four fifths seen once. The sequences come from peripheral blood, collected on day 0 of AZD1222 vaccination. These receptors all come from an adult in good health.

The chain is built from TRBV19 and TRBJ2-6; D unresolved. From germline, CDR1 is LNHDA and CDR2 SQIVND (reference sequence). The CDR3 spans 14 residues. V was clipped by 6 bases and J by 4 bases, with 10 bases between them. CDR3 residues: CASRTSGGANVLTF. DNA for the CDR3: TGTGCCAGTAGGACCTCGGGCGGGGCCAACGTCCTGACTTTC.

The rearrangement joins TRBV5-5 to TRBJ2-5; a weak D match, TRBD1 (6 bases). CDR3 length: 13 residues. V was shortened by 2 bases and J by 4 bases, with 9 bases between the two germline ends. CDR1 is SGHKS and CDR2 is YYEKEE in the germline V gene (reference sequence). Written as DNA, the CDR3 is TGTGCCAGCAGCTTCCAGGGGCCAGAGACCCAGTACTTC. Protein product: CASSFQGPETQYF.

The chain has TRBV30 and TRBJ1-5; perhaps TRBD1 as D (6 bases). Germline V gene sequence: CDR1 GTSNPN, CDR2 SVGIG (reference sequence). V lost 5 bases, J lost 0 bases, and 8 bases lay in between. The length of the CDR3 is 13 residues. The CDR3, as DNA: TGTGCCTGGGGACAGTCTAGCAATCAGCCCCAGCATTTT. It is translated as CAWGQSSNQPQHF.

The chain uses TRBV14 and TRBJ1-1; D unresolved. The germline CDR1 and CDR2 sequences are SGHDN and FVKESK. V dropped 0 bases and J dropped 10 bases, with 12 bases sitting between them. This CDR3 comprises 13 residues. Written as DNA, the CDR3 is TGTGCCAGCAGCCAAGATCGGCTCAAGGGAGCTTTCTTT. Its translation: CASSQDRLKGAFF.

The chain is built from TRBV10-3 and TRBJ2-7; 7 bases align to TRBD2. Trimming removed 2 bases from V and 3 bases from J; junction bases left unmatched: 10. Germline V gene sequence: CDR1 ENHRY, CDR2 SYGVKD. The CDR3 is made up of 16 amino acids. In nucleotides, the CDR3 is TGTGCCATCAGTGAGATGGGAGGGGTCCCTAACTACGAGCAGTACTTC. It specifies CAISEMGGVPNYEQYF.

V usage is TRBV19 and J usage is TRBJ2-3; 8 bases align to TRBD2. The V gene end was trimmed by 4 bases and the J gene end by 0 bases; junction bases not matched to a gene: 9. This CDR3 is built from 17 residues. Germline V gives CDR1 LNHDA, CDR2 SQIVND (reference sequence). CDR3 sequence: CASSRRHSSGSTDTQYF. The CDR3 nucleotides read TGTGCCAGTAGTAGGCGGCACTCTAGCGGGAGCACAGATACGCAGTATTTT.

The CDR3 coding sequence is TGTGCCAGCAGTTTGGGGACAGGGCGGCAGCCCCAGCATTTT. This sequence encodes CASSLGTGRQPQHF. The gene calls are TRBV27 and TRBJ1-5; 9 bases match TRBD1. Germline-derived CDR1 and CDR2 are MNHEY and SMNVEV (reference sequence). Unmatched junction bases numbered 4, after V lost 3 bases and J lost 7 bases. The CDR3 is made up of 14 amino acids.

This chain joins TRBV29-1 and TRBJ1-3; D is possibly TRBD1 (5 bases). V was trimmed by 2 bases and J by 0 bases, leaving 14 bases between them. Germline loops: CDR1 SQVTM, CDR2 ANQGSEA. The CDR3 length is 16 residues. CDR3 in amino acids: CSVERRGTSSGNTIYF. CDR3 nucleotide sequence: TGCAGCGTTGAAAGGAGGGGCACCTCCTCTGGAAACACCATATATTTT.

This clone was picked up a small number of times. This chain uses TRBV5-6 with TRBJ2-7; 9 positions match TRBD1. The germline CDR1 and CDR2 sequences are SGHDT and YYEEEE. This CDR3 spans 14 amino acids. The ends lost 3 bases at V and 5 bases at J; junction bases unmatched: 6. For the CDR3, the DNA is TGTGCCAGCAGCTGGGGGGACAGGGACAACGAGCAGTACTTC. It encodes CASSWGDRDNEQYF.

This clone was seen just once. J is TRBJ2-3 and V is TRBV9; no clear D. The germline V gene encodes CDR1 SGDLS and CDR2 YYNGEE. This CDR3 contains 13 residues. Trimming shortened V by 3 bases and J by 3 bases, and 8 bases separated the two germline ends. In nucleotides, the CDR3 is TGTGCCAGCAGCGCCTCTCTGACAGATACGCAGTATTTT. Translated, it gives CASSASLTDTQYF.

The chain recombines TRBV9 with TRBJ2-3; 8 bases fit TRBD2. With V trimmed by 1 base and J by 9 bases, 16 bases remained unmatched. Germline V CDR1 and CDR2: SGDLS, YYNGEE. This CDR3 comprises 17 residues. The CDR3 is CASSVSPFIGGAETQYF. CDR3 DNA sequence: TGTGCCAGCAGCGTATCACCTTTCATCGGGGGGGCTGAGACGCAGTATTTT.

At least ten counts were recorded for this clone. CDR3 protein: CASSVEGQQETQYF. Here the CDR3 DNA reads TGTGCCAGCAGCGTAGAAGGACAGCAAGAGACCCAGTACTTC. V is TRBV9 and J is TRBJ2-5; D possibly corresponds to TRBD1 (6 bases). CDR1 is SGDLS, CDR2 YYNGEE, per germline. The V end lost 0 bases, the J end lost 2 bases, and 8 bases lay between the germline ends. This CDR3 is built from 14 residues.

The chain employs TRBV28 and TRBJ1-3; D gene ambiguous. Germline CDR1 reads MDHEN; CDR2 reads SYDVKM. The V end was cut by 9 bases, the J end by 2 bases, with 5 bases between. The CDR3 totals 11 residues. The CDR3 spells CASTTGNTIYF. For the CDR3, the DNA is TGTGCCAGTACAACTGGAAACACCATATATTTT.

The rearrangement uses TRBV3-1 (or the pseudogene TRBV3-2) and TRBJ1-6; tentative D call: TRBD1 (6 bases). CDR1 and CDR2 from the germline V gene are LGHDT and YNNKEL (reference sequence). The CDR3 consists of 12 residues. Between the trimmed V and J ends, which lost 6 bases and 14 bases, there was a span of 14 bases. For the CDR3, the DNA is TGTGCCAGCAGTCAACAGGGACTAGCCCTCCACTTT. It yields the protein CASSQQGLALHF.

This clone was seen more than once but under ten times. V usage is TRBV7-2 and J usage is TRBJ2-3; possibly TRBD2 for D (5 bases). The CDR3 spans 15 residues. Trimming cost V 1 base and J 2 bases, with 10 bases left between them. Germline CDR1 reads SGHTA; CDR2 reads FQGNSA. The CDR3 coding sequence is TGTGCCAGCAGCTTAGGGTACGGGGACACAGATACGCAGTATTTT. This codes for CASSLGYGDTDTQYF.

The V gene is TRBV28, the J gene TRBJ1-6, with D possibly being TRBD1 (5 bases). V was trimmed by 6 bases and J by 9 bases, leaving 12 bases between them. Germline V CDR1 and CDR2: MDHEN, SYDVKM. This CDR3 is 13 amino acids long. CDR3 coding DNA: TGTGCCAGCAGGGGGACTCAAACTTCACCCCTCCACTTT. This gives the protein CASRGTQTSPLHF.

Only a few counts were recorded for this clone. At one end the junction does not follow the germline gene, possibly because of a read error. V usage is TRBV7-8 and J usage is TRBJ1-5; D gene unclear. CDR1 is SGHVS, CDR2 FQNEAQ, per germline. CDR3 size: 13 residues. CDR3 protein: CATSLQENQPQHF. CDR3 nucleotides: TGTGCCACCAGCCTTCAGGAAAATCAGCCCCAGCATTTT.

This clone was detected many times. This chain links TRBV7-9 with TRBJ1-2; D is uncertain. Germline CDR1 reads SEHNR; CDR2 reads FQNEAQ (reference sequence). V gave up 2 bases and J gave up 0 bases, with 13 bases separating them. The CDR3 consists of 16 residues. The DNA for the CDR3 is TGTGCCAGCAGCTTATTCCAGAGTAGTCCTAACTATGGCTACACCTTC. Its translation is CASSLFQSSPNYGYTF.

The rearrangement joins TRBV5-4 to TRBJ2-2; 7 bases map to TRBD2. The length of the CDR3 is 14 residues. Germline CDR1 reads SGHNT; CDR2 reads YYREEE (reference sequence). J was trimmed by 5 bases and V by 5 bases; bases with no gene match: 6. The CDR3 sequence is CASSSTRGTGELFF. In DNA form, the CDR3 reads TGTGCCAGCAGTTCCACGCGGGGGACCGGGGAGCTGTTTTTT.

The chain is built from TRBV9 and TRBJ2-5; D remains unclear. Germline values: CDR1 SGDLS, CDR2 YYNGEE. V lost 7 bases and J lost 1, with 8 bases in between. The CDR3 runs 12 residues. DNA for the CDR3: TGTGCCAGCGGTAACTTCCAAGAGACCCAGTACTTC. Protein: CASGNFQETQYF.

This clone was recorded only once. The rearrangement joins TRBV6-2 or TRBV6-3 to TRBJ2-7; TRBD2 aligns across 11 bases. CDR1 is MNHEY, CDR2 SVGEGT, per germline. Losses at the gene ends were 1 base for V and 2 bases for J; bases not matched to a gene: 13. The CDR3 runs 19 residues. The CDR3 reads CASSYYRLKGLAVTYEQYF. CDR3 coding DNA: TGTGCCAGCAGTTACTATCGGCTAAAGGGACTAGCGGTAACCTACGAGCAGTACTTC.

The J gene is TRBJ1-5, the V gene TRBV4-3; TRBD1 aligns across 9 bases. Germline V lookup: CDR1 LGHNA, CDR2 YSLEER. The CDR3 loop spans 17 amino acids. V was clipped by 4 bases and J by 3 bases; unmatched bases: 10. This CDR3 reads CASSLGTGLKINQPQHF. The DNA for the CDR3 is TGCGCCAGCAGCCTTGGGACAGGGTTGAAAATCAATCAGCCCCAGCATTTT.

This clone was found a few times. The chain employs TRBV24-1 and TRBJ2-1, with D possibly being TRBD2 (6 bases). From germline, CDR1 is KGHDR and CDR2 SFDVKD. V was shortened by 5 bases and J by 8 bases, with 18 bases between the two germline ends. There are 15 residues in the CDR3. CDR3 region: CATSGSERGRYEQFF. As DNA, the CDR3 is TGTGCCACCAGTGGTAGTGAACGGGGGAGGTATGAGCAGTTCTTC.

The V call is TRBV7-2, the J call TRBJ2-2; D not resolved. The V and J ends lost 3 bases and 6 bases respectively, with 5 bases between them. The CDR3 spans 12 residues. CDR1 SGHTA and CDR2 FQGNSA come from the germline V gene. Here the CDR3 reads CASSFGPGELFF. The CDR3 coding sequence is TGTGCCAGCAGCTTCGGGCCCGGGGAGCTGTTTTTT.

This clone was picked up one time. V is TRBV7-2 and J is TRBJ2-7, with D perhaps assigned TRBD1 or TRBD2 (6 bases each). The CDR3 contains 11 residues. Trimming took 6 bases from V and 12 from J, leaving 15 bases between them. The germline CDR1 and CDR2 sequences are SGHTA and FQGNSA. In DNA form, the CDR3 reads TGTGCCAGCAGTCAACTGGGGGGCACGTACTTC. Its translation: CASSQLGGTYF.